This T cell receptor beta chain is drawn from a study of T-cell reconstitution after alpha-beta-depleted transplantation in children (dated by TCRdb to the mid-2010s). In the study overall: The study quantitatively tracked T-cell immune reconstitution after TCRalphabeta/CD19-depleted allogeneic hematopoietic cell transplantation in children using TCR repertoire profiling. Results the study describes overall, beyond this receptor: The frequencies of hyperexpanded clones fell over the following months, and after one year, T-cell counts and TCRbeta diversity were mostly attributed to newly produced T cells. The high TCRbeta diversity at day 60 in some patients was ascribed to recipient T cells and intrathymic progenitors that had survived conditioning. The apparently early recovery of alphabetaT-cell counts about two months after transplant reportedly depended on only several hundred rapidly expanded clones that came from non-depleted graft cells.

This clonotype has just a few counts. The specificity of this receptor is unknown. Base qualities are not recorded, but no much larger clone differs from it by a single base. What this sample's treatment or condition label stands for: allogeneic hematopoietic cell transplantation with graft depleted of TCRalphabeta T cells and CD19 B cells. The children who served as transplant recipients had been given grafts of TCRalphabeta/CD19-depleted allogeneic hematopoietic cells. The library relied on PCR. Data came from an Illumina HiSeq 2500. Molecular barcoding was employed in the preparation of TCR libraries, with unique molecular identifiers being used to normalize TCRbeta repertoire quantification. TCRdb passed the public sequencing reads through fastp at Q25 and MiXCR, retaining productive beta sequences. Duplicate CDR3 protein sequences are folded into a single record with the most common DNA and genes. Across this sample there are under 100,000 distinct CDR3 sequences, with 15% seen only once. Jointly, the top ten make up roughly a fifth of the sample.

After removal of 6 bases from V and 10 bases from J, the junction retains 16 bases not matched to a gene. The CDR3 holds 16 amino acids from the cysteine to the phenylalanine. The DNA shown is the 48-base CDR3, in frame from base 1. The germline V gene encodes CDR1 KGHSH and CDR2 LQKENI. This chain is built from TRBV18 and TRBJ2-1; the junction holds 9 bases that match TRBD1. The starting material was PBMCs, mostly from graft donor cells, obtained 180 days after TCRalphabeta/CD19-depleted stem cell transplant. The origin of this receptor is a male patient between 2 and 10 years old who had a stem cell transplant for acute lymphoblastic leukemia, so the T cells may come from the graft donor. The nucleotide sequence reads TGTGCCAGCTCCCTAAGGGGACAGGGTCTGTATGGGGAGCAGTTCTTC. Its translation is CASSLRGQGLYGEQFF.